Listed below are T cell receptor beta chains from one sample, sequenced in a study of blood T cell repertoires in COVID-19. Sequenced by immunoSEQ multiplex PCR; TCRdb stores in-frame clones only, minus some. The sample has roughly 97,000 clones; approximately 90% are singletons. What was sequenced was peripheral blood. The receptors were sampled from a man aged 55-75 years with acute or convalescent COVID-19. Each CDR3 is given with its conserved first and last residue. A D gene is named only where the DNA matches it firmly. Only part of the rows carry a size: once, few, many, or a class if the clone is expanded.

d_gene	abundance	v_gene	j_gene	CDR3nt	CDR3aa
TRBD1	NA	TRBV23-1	TRBJ1-2	TGCGCCAGCAGTCCCCAGGGGGCAGTAGAGGCTTACTATGGCTACACCTTC	CASSPQGAVEAYYGYTF
NA	NA	TRBV5-1	TRBJ2-7	TGCGCCAGCAGCTTGGCCCCCGAGACAACCTTCTACGAGCAGTACTTC	CASSLAPETTFYEQYF
NA	NA	TRBV27	TRBJ1-1	TGTGCCAGCATCCCATACGGCGGGGGGGGCACTGAAGCTTTCTTT	CASIPYGGGGTEAFF
NA	NA	TRBV9	TRBJ1-2	TGTGCCAGCAGTCCGACGCGGGCCTTC	CASSPTRAF
TRBD1	NA	TRBV7-2	TRBJ1-2	TGTGCCAGCAGCTTAGGGGCCAGGGACCGGGACAGGGGGACGGGCTACACCTTC	CASSLGARDRDRGTGYTF
TRBD1	NA	TRBV3-1/TRBV3-2	TRBJ1-2	TGTGCCAGCAGCCTCCTCATGACGGGACAGGGCTATGGCTACACCTTC	CASSLLMTGQGYGYTF
NA	NA	TRBV25-1	TRBJ1-4	TGTGCCAGCAGCCCAACAACAGGGCAGGGTGAAAAACTGTTTTTT	CASSPTTGQGEKLFF
NA	NA	TRBV28	TRBJ1-3	TGTGCCAGCAGTTTAATAAGAGGGGGGGGCGGAAACACCATATATTTT	CASSLIRGGGGNTIYF
NA	NA	TRBV7-2	TRBJ2-3	TGTGCCAGCAGCTTCGCCCCTAGGGGTTTAACAGATACGCAGTATTTT	CASSFAPRGLTDTQYF
NA	NA	TRBV18	TRBJ2-7	TGTGCCAGCTCACCATCGGCAGGGGCCTACGAGCAGTACTTC	CASSPSAGAYEQYF
TRBD1	NA	TRBV10-3	TRBJ2-4	TGTGCCATCAGTCGGGACAGGGGGATTATAGACATTCAGTACTTC	CAISRDRGIIDIQYF
NA	NA	TRBV7-2	TRBJ2-3	TGTGCCAGCAGAGGGCGGGTGACCACAGATACGCAGTATTTT	CASRGRVTTDTQYF
TRBD1	once	TRBV7-2	TRBJ1-5	TGTGCCAGCGGATGGACAGGGATGGGAAATCAGCCCCAGCATTTT	CASGWTGMGNQPQHF
NA	NA	TRBV29-1	TRBJ1-5	TGCAGCGTTGTGTGGGCTAAAAATCAGCCCCAGCATTTT	CSVVWAKNQPQHF
NA	NA	TRBV11-3	TRBJ2-1	TGTGCCAGCAGCTTGGCACGGGGTGGGTACAATGAGCAGTTCTTC	CASSLARGGYNEQFF
TRBD1	NA	TRBV3-1/TRBV3-2	TRBJ1-6	TGTGCCAGCAGCCAGGGACAGGGAACTTCACCCCTCCACTTT	CASSQGQGTSPLHF
NA	once	TRBV30	TRBJ2-7	TGTGCCTGGAGTGTTGGTCTGTCGAGCTCCTACGAGCAGTACTTC	CAWSVGLSSSYEQYF
TRBD1	NA	TRBV19	TRBJ1-5	TGTGCCAGTAGTATTGTACAGGGGCGTAGGCCCCAGCATTTT	CASSIVQGRRPQHF
NA	NA	TRBV30	TRBJ1-1	TGTGCCTGGACGGTTAGAACTGAAGCTTTCTTT	CAWTVRTEAFF
TRBD1	NA	TRBV2	TRBJ1-2	TGTGCCAGCAGTGCCGAGGGACAGGGGGCGAGTGGCTACACCTTC	CASSAEGQGASGYTF
NA	NA	TRBV15	TRBJ1-4	TGTGCCACCAGCAGGACTGGGGGAGGCGAAAAACTGTTTTTT	CATSRTGGGEKLFF
NA	NA	TRBV19	TRBJ1-5	TGTGCCAGTAGTATGGGTACGGGTTATCAGCCCCAGCATTTT	CASSMGTGYQPQHF
NA	NA	TRBV3-1/TRBV3-2	TRBJ2-5	TGTGCCAGCAGCCGCCCGGGGGTTCAAGAGACCCAGTACTTC	CASSRPGVQETQYF
NA	NA	TRBV27	TRBJ2-2	TGTGCCAGCAGTTTTCCGGCCAGGGGAGGGGAGCTGTTTTTT	CASSFPARGGELFF
NA	NA	TRBV6-5	TRBJ2-2	TGTGCCAGCAGTTACGACTCGGGCACCGGGGAGCTGTTTTTT	CASSYDSGTGELFF
NA	NA	TRBV6-1	TRBJ2-2	TGTGCCAGCAGTGAGAGGGAGTGGACCGGGGAGCTGTTTTTT	CASSEREWTGELFF
TRBD2	NA	TRBV29-1	TRBJ2-3	TGCAGCGTTGGATCCAGCGGGGGGAGAGGTAGCACAGATACGCAGTATTTT	CSVGSSGGRGSTDTQYF
NA	NA	TRBV2	TRBJ1-1	TGTGCCAGCAAAAGGGGGATTGTGAACACTGAAGCTTTCTTT	CASKRGIVNTEAFF
NA	NA	TRBV5-1	TRBJ1-1	TGCGCCAGCAGCTTGGACAGATTGAACACTGAAGCTTTCTTT	CASSLDRLNTEAFF
TRBD1	NA	TRBV11-2	TRBJ1-2	TGTGCCAGCAGCTTAGATGATGTTGCAGGGGGCACTAACTATGGCTACACCTTC	CASSLDDVAGGTNYGYTF
NA	NA	TRBV6-2/TRBV6-3	TRBJ1-1	TGTGCCAGCAGTTACGGCGGGAACACTGAAGCTTTCTTT	CASSYGGNTEAFF
NA	NA	TRBV19	TRBJ1-2	TGTGCCAGTAGTATGAGCGGGGCAGGCGTTAACTATGGCTACACCTTC	CASSMSGAGVNYGYTF
NA	once	TRBV5-4	TRBJ2-5	TGTGCCAGCAGCACGGGTGGCCTAGAGACCCAGTACTTC	CASSTGGLETQYF
NA	NA	TRBV19	TRBJ1-1	TGTGCCACCCTCTCCCGGACTGAAGCTTTCTTT	CATLSRTEAFF
TRBD1	NA	TRBV7-2	TRBJ2-5	TGTGCCAGCAGCTTAGGAGGGACAGGGCAACAGACCCAGTACTTC	CASSLGGTGQQTQYF
NA	NA	TRBV10-1	TRBJ2-3	TGCGCCAGCAGTGAGTCGCCTAGCGATGGAGACACAGATACGCAGTATTTT	CASSESPSDGDTDTQYF
NA	NA	TRBV25-1	TRBJ1-4	TGTGCCAGCAGTGAACTGAGGGTGGGAGGCGGCAAGGGGGAAAAACTGTTTTTT	CASSELRVGGGKGEKLFF
TRBD1	NA	TRBV7-2	TRBJ1-2	TGTGCCAGCACCCCGGACAGGAGGTATGGCTACACCTTC	CASTPDRRYGYTF
TRBD1	NA	TRBV3-1/TRBV3-2	TRBJ1-5	TGTGCCAGCAGCCTCGGGACAGGGGGGAATCAGCCCCAGCATTTT	CASSLGTGGNQPQHF
NA	NA	TRBV5-4	TRBJ1-4	TGTGCCAGCAACTCACAGGGTAATGAAAAACTGTTTTTT	CASNSQGNEKLFF
NA	NA	TRBV4-1	TRBJ1-5	TGCGCCAGCAGCCAATCGCCAGGGAATCAGCCCCAGCATTTT	CASSQSPGNQPQHF
TRBD2	NA	TRBV5-6	TRBJ2-7	TGTGCCAGCAGCTTGGTTGTAGCGGGGGGTTACGAGCAGTACTTC	CASSLVVAGGYEQYF
TRBD1	NA	TRBV5-4	TRBJ1-2	TGTGCCAGCAGCCCAGGACAGGGGGCAGTGTATGGCTACACCTTC	CASSPGQGAVYGYTF
TRBD2	once	TRBV14	TRBJ2-1	TGTGCCAGCAGCCAAGAGATGGTAGCGGGGGGCCTGGATGAGCAGTTCTTC	CASSQEMVAGGLDEQFF
TRBD1	NA	TRBV29-1	TRBJ1-2	TGCAGCGTTGAGAGGACAGGGGGCCCGAATGGCTACACCTTC	CSVERTGGPNGYTF
NA	NA	TRBV27	TRBJ2-3	TGTGCCAGCAGCCTTAGCACAGATACGCAGTATTTT	CASSLSTDTQYF
NA	NA	TRBV6-5	TRBJ1-5	TGTGCCAGCAGTCAGGTGCCGAGCAATCAGCCCCAGCATTTT	CASSQVPSNQPQHF
TRBD1	NA	TRBV2	TRBJ1-4	TGTGCCAGCAGTTACCAGGGGGCCGCAACTAATGAAAAACTGTTTTTT	CASSYQGAATNEKLFF
NA	NA	TRBV5-1	TRBJ2-1	TGCGCCAGCAGCTTGGACCCAGCGAGCTCCTACAATGAGCAGTTCTTC	CASSLDPASSYNEQFF
NA	NA	TRBV7-9	TRBJ1-2	TGTGCCAGCAGCGTATCCTCTTCCGGGAATGGCTACACCTTC	CASSVSSSGNGYTF
NA	NA	TRBV20-1	TRBJ1-5	TGCAGTGCAAGTCTTAGCAATCAGCCCCAGCATTTT	CSASLSNQPQHF
NA	NA	TRBV18	TRBJ2-7	TGTGCCAGCTCACCACCAAGGGGCCTGAGATCCTACGAGCAGTACTTC	CASSPPRGLRSYEQYF
NA	NA	TRBV6-6	TRBJ1-6	TGTGCCAGCAGCCTCCAGGGCATCGCTTCACCCCTCCACTTT	CASSLQGIASPLHF
TRBD1	NA	TRBV18	TRBJ1-2	TGTGCCAGCTCACCCGGATTAAGGGGGCAGGAGGGTGGCTACACCTTC	CASSPGLRGQEGGYTF
TRBD1	NA	TRBV9	TRBJ1-2	TGTGCCAGCACCCGGACAGGGGCCAACTATGGCTACACCTTC	CASTRTGANYGYTF